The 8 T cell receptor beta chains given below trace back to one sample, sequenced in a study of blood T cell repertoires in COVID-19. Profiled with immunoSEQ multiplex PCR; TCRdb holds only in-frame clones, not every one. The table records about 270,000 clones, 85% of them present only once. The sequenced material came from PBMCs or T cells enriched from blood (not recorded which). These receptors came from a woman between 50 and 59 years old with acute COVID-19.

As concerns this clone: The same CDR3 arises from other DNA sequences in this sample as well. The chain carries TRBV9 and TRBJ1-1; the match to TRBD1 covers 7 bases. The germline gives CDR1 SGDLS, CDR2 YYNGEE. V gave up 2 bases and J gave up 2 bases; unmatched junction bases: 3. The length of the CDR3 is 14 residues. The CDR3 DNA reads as TGTGCCAGCAGCGTCGGGACAGTTAACACTGAAGCTTTCTTT. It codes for CASSVGTVNTEAFF.

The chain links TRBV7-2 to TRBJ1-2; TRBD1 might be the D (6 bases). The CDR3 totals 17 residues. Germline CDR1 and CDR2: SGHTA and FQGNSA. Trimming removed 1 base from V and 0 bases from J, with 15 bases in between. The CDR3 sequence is CASSLDALTGTNYGYTF. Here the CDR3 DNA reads TGTGCCAGCAGCTTAGACGCATTGACAGGAACTAACTATGGCTACACCTTC. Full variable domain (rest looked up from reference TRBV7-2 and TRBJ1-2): GAGVSQSPSNKVTEKGKDVELRCDPISGHTALYWYRQSLGQGLEFLIYFQGNSAPDKSGLPSDRFSAERTGGSVSTLTIQRTQQEDSAVYLCASSLDALTGTNYGYTFGSGTRLTVV.

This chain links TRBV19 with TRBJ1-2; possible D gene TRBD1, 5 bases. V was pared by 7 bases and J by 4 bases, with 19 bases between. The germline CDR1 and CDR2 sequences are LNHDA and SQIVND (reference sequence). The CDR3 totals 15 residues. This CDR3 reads CASIPGGRAGYGYTF. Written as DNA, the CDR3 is TGTGCCAGTATTCCCGGGGGGAGGGCCGGCTATGGCTACACCTTC.

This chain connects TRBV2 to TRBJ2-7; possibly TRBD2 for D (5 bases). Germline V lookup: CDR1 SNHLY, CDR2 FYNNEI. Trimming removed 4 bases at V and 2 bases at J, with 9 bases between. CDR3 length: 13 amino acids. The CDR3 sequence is CASSGGSTYEQYF. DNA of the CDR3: TGTGCCAGCAGTGGCGGGTCCACCTACGAGCAGTACTTC.

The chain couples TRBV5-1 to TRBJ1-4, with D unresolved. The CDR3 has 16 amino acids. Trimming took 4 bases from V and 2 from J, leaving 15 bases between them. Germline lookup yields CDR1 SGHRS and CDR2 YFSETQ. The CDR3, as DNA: TGCGCCAGCAGCCTAGATACTGTAGGCACTAATGAAAAACTGTTTTTT. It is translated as CASSLDTVGTNEKLFF.

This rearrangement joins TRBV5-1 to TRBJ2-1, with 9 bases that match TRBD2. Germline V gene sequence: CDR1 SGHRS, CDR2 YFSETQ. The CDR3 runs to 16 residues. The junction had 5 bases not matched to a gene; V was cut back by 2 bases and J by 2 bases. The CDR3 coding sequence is TGCGCCAGCAGCTTAGACGTAGCGGGGGCCTACAATGAGCAGTTCTTC. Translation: CASSLDVAGAYNEQFF.

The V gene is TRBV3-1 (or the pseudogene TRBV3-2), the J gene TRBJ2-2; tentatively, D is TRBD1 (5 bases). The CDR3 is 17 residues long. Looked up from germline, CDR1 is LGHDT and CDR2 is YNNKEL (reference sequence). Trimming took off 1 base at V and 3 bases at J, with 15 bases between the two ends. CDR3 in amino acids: CASSQVLGRVDTGELFF. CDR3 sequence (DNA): TGTGCCAGCAGCCAAGTATTGGGCAGGGTGGACACCGGGGAGCTGTTTTTT.

As DNA, the CDR3 is TGTGCCAGCAGTTACTCTGGAGCTAACAATCAGCCCCAGCATTTT. Translating gives CASSYSGANNQPQHF. V usage is TRBV6-5 and J usage is TRBJ1-5; D uncertain. The ends were cut back, 0 bases at V and 3 bases at J, with 9 bases in the middle. Per the germline V gene, CDR1 is MNHEY and CDR2 is SVGAGI. This CDR3 contains 15 residues.